This T cell receptor (beta chain) was recovered during a study of blood T cell repertoires in COVID-19. Only in-frame clones appear in the TCRdb table, and some are missing; sequencing was by immunoSEQ multiplex PCR. The repertoire holds about 390,000 clones, with around 87% as singletons. Trimming took 6 bases from V and 5 from J, leaving 13 bases between them. Germline-derived CDR1 and CDR2 are SQVTM and ANQGSEA. This CDR3 contains 12 residues. V gene TRBV29-1 combines with J gene TRBJ2-5; D may be TRBD1 (5 bases). This TCR came from a woman between 55 and 75 years old with COVID-19, enrolled during active disease. The specimen sequenced was peripheral blood. In DNA form, the CDR3 reads TGCAGCGTCCAGGGCCTAGGGGAGACCCAGTACTTC. Translating it yields CSVQGLGETQYF.